This TCR beta chain came from a study of blood T cell repertoires in COVID-19. Method: immunoSEQ multiplex PCR; TCRdb's copy keeps in-frame clones and lacks some. The sample lists 120,000 to 150,000 clones; roughly 88% were seen once. Trimming took off 4 bases at V and 2 bases at J, with 11 bases between the two ends. Germline lookup yields CDR1 MGHDK and CDR2 SYGVNS. This CDR3 comprises 14 residues. This TCR was recovered from a woman in her fifties or sixties with COVID-19, enrolled during active disease. Sequences were obtained from peripheral blood. The J gene is TRBJ2-5, the V gene TRBV25-1; maybe TRBD2 (5 bases). The CDR3 reads CASSGHGIQETQYF. The DNA of the CDR3 is TGTGCCAGCAGTGGACACGGGATACAAGAGACCCAGTACTTC.